The clone carrying this T cell receptor (beta chain) was recorded only once. CDR3 length: 17 residues. The V end was cut by 0 bases, the J end by 1 base, with 16 bases between. Germline V gives CDR1 SGHRS, CDR2 YFSETQ. Assay used: immunoSEQ multiplex PCR; TCRdb lists only in-frame clones, some missing. The sample carries about 370,000 clones, approximately 88% recorded once. The record originates from a study of blood T cell repertoires in COVID-19. Sequencing was done on a sample of peripheral blood. The rearrangement links TRBV5-1 to TRBJ2-5; tentative D call: TRBD2 (5 bases). This sequence originates from a woman aged 25 to 39 with COVID-19, enrolled during active disease. The CDR3 DNA is TGCGCCAGCAGCTTGGGGGCTGGGCGGGTTGCCCAAGAGACCCAGTACTTC. This translates into CASSLGAGRVAQETQYF.